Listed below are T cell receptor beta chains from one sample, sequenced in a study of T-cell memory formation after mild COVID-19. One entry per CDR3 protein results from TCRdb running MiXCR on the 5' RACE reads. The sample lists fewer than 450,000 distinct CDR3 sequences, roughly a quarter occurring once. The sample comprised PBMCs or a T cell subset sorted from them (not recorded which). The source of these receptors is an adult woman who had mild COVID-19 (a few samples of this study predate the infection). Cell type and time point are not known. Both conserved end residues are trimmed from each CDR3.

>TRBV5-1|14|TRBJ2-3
ASSPLGAGLSVTQY
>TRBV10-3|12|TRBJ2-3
AISESKGVDTQY
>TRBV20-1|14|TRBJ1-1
SARSTGGQMNTEAF
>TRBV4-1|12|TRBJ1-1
ATREGRGNTEAF
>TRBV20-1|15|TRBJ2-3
SARAMMIAGGTDTQY
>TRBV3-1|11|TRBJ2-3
ASSKGGTDTQY
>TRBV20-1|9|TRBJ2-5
SAKDQETQY
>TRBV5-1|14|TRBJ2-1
ASSYPSGEVYNEQF
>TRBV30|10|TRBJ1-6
AWSVDHQPLH
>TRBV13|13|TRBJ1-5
ASSLGGEPGRPQH
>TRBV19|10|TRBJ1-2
ASSRGGDGYT
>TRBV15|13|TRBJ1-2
ATSRDPEVVYGYT
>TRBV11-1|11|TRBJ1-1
ASSLALPGEAF
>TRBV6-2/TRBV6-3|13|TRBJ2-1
ASSGRGGSYNEQF
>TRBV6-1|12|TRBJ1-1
ASTVTGKNTEAF
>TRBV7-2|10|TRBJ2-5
ASSWPGKTQY
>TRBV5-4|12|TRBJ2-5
ASSLEREPETQY
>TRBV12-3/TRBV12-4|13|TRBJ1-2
ASSPDSGGNYGYT
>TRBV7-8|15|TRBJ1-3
ASSLRRGGNSGNTIY
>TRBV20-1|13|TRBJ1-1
SARGWGHQNTEAF
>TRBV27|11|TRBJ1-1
ASSSREDTEAF
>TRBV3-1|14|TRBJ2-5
ASSQGTSGGYETQY
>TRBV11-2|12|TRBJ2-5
ASSSLRGQETQY
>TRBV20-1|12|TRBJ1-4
SANQRSANEKLF
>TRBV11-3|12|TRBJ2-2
ASSGQGVAGELF
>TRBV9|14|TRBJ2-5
ASSVVAGGPQETQY
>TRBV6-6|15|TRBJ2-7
ASSYSMRASSSYEQY
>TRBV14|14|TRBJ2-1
ASSPERAAFGDEQF
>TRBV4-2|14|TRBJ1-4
ASSQAAQGNNEKLF
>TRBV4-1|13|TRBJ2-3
ASRPRAGGTDTQY
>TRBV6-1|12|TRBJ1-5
ASSGQYSNQPQH
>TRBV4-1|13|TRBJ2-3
ASSQEGAGGDTQY
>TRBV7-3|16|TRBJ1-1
ASSLRIRTGGSRTEAF
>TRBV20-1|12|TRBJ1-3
SARAQNSGNTIY
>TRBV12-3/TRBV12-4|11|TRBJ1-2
ASSLSEVGQVT
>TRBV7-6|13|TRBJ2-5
ASSFLAGDQETQY
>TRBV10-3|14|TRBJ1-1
AISESRGGRNTEAF
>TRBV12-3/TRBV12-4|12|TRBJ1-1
ASSLGDPNTEAF
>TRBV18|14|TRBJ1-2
ASSPSGTGVRYGYT
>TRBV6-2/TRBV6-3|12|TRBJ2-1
ASSFRAFNNEQF
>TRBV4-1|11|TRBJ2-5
ASSPGRRETQY
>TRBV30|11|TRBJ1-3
ASTGYSGNTIY
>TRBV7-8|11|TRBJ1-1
ASSRIMNTEAF
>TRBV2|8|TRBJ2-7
ASSGDRRY
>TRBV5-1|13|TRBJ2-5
ASSLIQGAGETQY
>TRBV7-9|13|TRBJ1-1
ASSFGLQGANEAF
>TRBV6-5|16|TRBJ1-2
ASSYGIPGQGGHYGYT
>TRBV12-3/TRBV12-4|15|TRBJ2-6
ASSSRDRGSGANVLT
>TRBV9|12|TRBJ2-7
ASSVGSSGYEQY
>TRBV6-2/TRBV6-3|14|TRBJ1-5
ASSYALRESNQPQH
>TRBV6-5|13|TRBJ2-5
ARVLQERGQETQY
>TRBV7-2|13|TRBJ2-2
ASSLATQVTGELF
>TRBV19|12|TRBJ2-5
ASSISRLGETQY
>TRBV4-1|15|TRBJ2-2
ASSQEGTGVGTGELF